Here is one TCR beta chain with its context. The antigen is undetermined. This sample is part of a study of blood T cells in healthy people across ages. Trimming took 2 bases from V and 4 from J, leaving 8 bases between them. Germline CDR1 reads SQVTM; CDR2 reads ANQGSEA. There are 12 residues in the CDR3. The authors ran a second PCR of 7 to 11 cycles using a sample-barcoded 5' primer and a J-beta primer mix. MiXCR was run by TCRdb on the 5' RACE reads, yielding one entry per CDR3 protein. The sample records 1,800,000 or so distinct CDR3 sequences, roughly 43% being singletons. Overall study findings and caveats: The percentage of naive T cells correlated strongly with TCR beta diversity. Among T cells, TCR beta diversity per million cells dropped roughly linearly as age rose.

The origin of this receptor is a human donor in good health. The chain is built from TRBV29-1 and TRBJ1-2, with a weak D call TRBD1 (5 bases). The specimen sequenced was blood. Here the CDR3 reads CSVELGTYGYTF. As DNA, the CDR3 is TGCAGCGTTGAATTGGGGACCTATGGCTACACCTTC.